Listed here are 28 T cell receptor beta chains from one sample, sequenced in a study of blood T cell repertoires in COVID-19. The repertoire was sequenced with immunoSEQ multiplex PCR; TCRdb's copy has only in-frame clones and lacks some. The sample lists approximately 470,000 clones, about 90% seen once, with 0.65% to 0.9% in the top ten. Sample: PBMCs or T cells enriched from blood (not recorded which). The receptors originated from a woman aged 18-35 years who had recovered from COVID-19.

This clone was seen a handful of times. The chain links TRBV2 to TRBJ2-7; D unresolved. Trimming took 7 bases from V and 4 from J, leaving 11 bases between them. Germline lookup yields CDR1 SNHLY and CDR2 FYNNEI. This CDR3 has 12 residues. Here the CDR3 reads CASTLQQYEQYF. In DNA form, the CDR3 reads TGTGCCAGCACCCTACAGCAGTACGAGCAGTACTTC.

The gene calls are TRBV7-6 and TRBJ2-3, with 10 bases identical to TRBD2. Looked up from germline, CDR1 is SGHVS and CDR2 is FNYEAQ. This CDR3 has 18 residues. V dropped 5 bases and J dropped 0; count of bases not matched to a gene: 11. CDR3 amino acids: CASSPRPGSGGSTDTQYF. The CDR3 nucleotides are TGTGCCAGCAGCCCCCGCCCGGGTAGCGGGGGGAGCACAGATACGCAGTATTTT.

The rearrangement links TRBV11-2 to TRBJ1-6, with D hard to call. The CDR3 sequence is 13 residues long. Germline V lookup: CDR1 SGHAT, CDR2 FQNNGV. V gave up 1 base and J gave up 9 bases, with 7 bases separating them. The CDR3 region is CASSLGGSSPLHF. The CDR3 DNA reads as TGTGCCAGCAGCTTAGGAGGGAGTTCACCCCTCCACTTT.

The V call is TRBV7-9, the J call TRBJ1-4; D is possibly TRBD1 (6 bases). The ends were cut back, 1 base at V and 7 bases at J, with 13 bases in the middle. This CDR3 has 15 residues. The germline V gene has CDR1 SEHNR and CDR2 FQNEAQ (reference sequence). The CDR3 nucleotides read TGTGCCAGCAGCTTAGTGCGGGCAGGGGCTGAAAAACTGTTTTTT. It yields the protein CASSLVRAGAEKLFF.

V is TRBV7-9 and J is TRBJ1-4; D is unclear. Looked up from germline, CDR1 is SEHNR and CDR2 is FQNEAQ (reference sequence). The V and J ends lost 1 base and 7 bases respectively, with 13 bases between them. The CDR3 contains 15 residues. The CDR3 DNA is TGTGCCAGCAGCTTAGGGTACGGAGGGTTTGAAAAACTGTTTTTT. Its translation is CASSLGYGGFEKLFF.

The J gene is TRBJ2-5, the V gene TRBV14, with D perhaps matching TRBD1 (7 bases). This CDR3 spans 14 amino acids. CDR1 SGHDN and CDR2 FVKESK come from the germline V gene. Trimming shortened V by 4 bases and J by 5 bases, and 14 bases separated the two germline ends. CDR3 in amino acids: CASSLWQGGETQYF. As DNA, the CDR3 is TGTGCCAGCAGCCTTTGGCAGGGGGGTGAGACCCAGTACTTC.

About this clone itself: Additional DNA sequences in this sample encode the identical CDR3. The chain joins TRBV5-1 to TRBJ2-3; the D gene is possibly TRBD2 (5 bases). The CDR3 loop spans 13 amino acids. The germline V gene has CDR1 SGHRS and CDR2 YFSETQ. Trimming took 6 bases from V and 1 from J, leaving 9 bases between them. The CDR3 region is CASNEGGTDTQYF. The CDR3 DNA reads TGCGCCAGCAATGAGGGAGGCACAGATACGCAGTATTTT.

The chain employs TRBV7-9 and TRBJ1-3, with D unclear. This CDR3 spans 14 amino acids. Looked up from germline, CDR1 is SEHNR and CDR2 is FQNEAQ (reference sequence). The V and J ends lost 5 bases and 0 bases respectively, with 8 bases between them. The CDR3 loop is CASSGFRSGNTIYF. As DNA, the CDR3 is TGTGCCAGCAGCGGCTTTCGCTCTGGAAACACCATATATTTT.

The chain joins TRBV19 to TRBJ2-7, with D maybe TRBD1 (5 bases). The CDR3 is 14 amino acids. Trimming shortened V by 6 bases and J by 0 bases, and 12 bases separated the two germline ends. Germline-derived CDR1 and CDR2 are LNHDA and SQIVND (reference sequence). This chain's CDR3 is CASRPTVSSYEQYF. The DNA of the CDR3 is TGTGCCAGTAGACCGACAGTGAGCTCCTACGAGCAGTACTTC.

The rearrangement uses TRBV5-4 and TRBJ2-1; 15 positions agree with TRBD2. V was clipped by 3 bases and J by 10 bases; unmatched bases: 8. The CDR3 totals 16 residues. Germline V gene sequence: CDR1 SGHNT, CDR2 YYREEE (reference sequence). The CDR3 region is CASSSGTSGGSVEQFF. In DNA, the CDR3 is TGTGCCAGCAGCTCCGGGACTAGCGGGGGGTCGGTAGAGCAGTTCTTC. Full variable domain (missing parts from reference TRBV5-4 and TRBJ2-1): ETGVTQSPTHLIKTRGQQVTLRCSSQSGHNTVSWYQQALGQGPQFIFQYYREEENGRGNFPPRFSGLQFPNYSSELNVNALELDDSALYLCASSSGTSGGSVEQFFGPGTRLTVL.

This chain links TRBV30 with TRBJ1-6; D is perhaps TRBD1 (6 bases). The CDR3 loop spans 19 amino acids. V was shortened by 4 bases and J by 0 bases, with 22 bases between the two germline ends. The germline V gene has CDR1 GTSNPN and CDR2 SVGIG (reference sequence). This CDR3 is CAWTLGIITGSSYNSPLHF. In DNA form, the CDR3 reads TGTGCCTGGACCCTTGGGATCATTACAGGGAGCTCCTATAATTCACCCCTCCACTTT.

The J gene is TRBJ1-2, the V gene TRBV9, with D tentatively TRBD1 (5 bases). V was trimmed by 0 bases and J by 4 bases, leaving 13 bases between them. The CDR3 is 15 residues long. In germline, CDR1 is SGDLS, CDR2 YYNGEE. CDR3 in DNA: TGTGCCAGCAGCGTAGGGGGCGGGGGAGGCTATGGCTACACCTTC. This encodes CASSVGGGGGYGYTF.

This chain connects TRBV4-1 to TRBJ1-3, with D perhaps matching TRBD1 (6 bases). The ends were cut back, 4 bases at V and 8 bases at J, with 15 bases in the middle. From germline, CDR1 is MGHRA and CDR2 YSYEKL. The CDR3 totals 14 residues. CDR3 nucleotide sequence: TGCGCCAGCAGCCTTACAGGGTTAGAGGACACCATATATTTT. It specifies CASSLTGLEDTIYF.

The chain links TRBV5-1 to TRBJ2-1; tentatively, D is TRBD1 (5 bases). The CDR3 runs to 13 residues. Germline assignment: CDR1 SGHRS and CDR2 YFSETQ. Trimming removed 0 bases at V and 10 bases at J, with 11 bases between. The DNA for the CDR3 is TGCGCCAGCAGCTTGGAGGGGCTCGGGGAGCAGTTCTTC. Protein sequence: CASSLEGLGEQFF.

The V call is TRBV7-3, the J call TRBJ2-1; the D gene is possibly TRBD2 (5 bases). The CDR3 extends over 14 amino acids. Trimming took 5 bases from V and 6 from J, leaving 14 bases between them. Germline V gene lookup returns CDR1 SGHTA and CDR2 FQGTGA. Here the CDR3 DNA reads TGTGCCAGCAGCCGGTCGGCGGGCCGCAATGAGCAGTTCTTC. It is translated as CASSRSAGRNEQFF.

The chain carries TRBV5-1 and TRBJ1-6; D is undetermined. Trimming stripped 4 bases from V and 7 bases from J, with 24 bases between. Per the germline V gene, CDR1 is SGHRS and CDR2 is YFSETQ. This CDR3 is built from 18 residues. This chain's CDR3 is CASSPSEAGGSWNSPLHF. Written as DNA, the CDR3 is TGCGCCAGCAGCCCGTCGGAGGCGGGTGGTTCATGGAATTCACCCCTCCACTTT. Full variable domain (remainder filled in from reference TRBV5-1 and TRBJ1-6): KAGVTQTPRYLIKTRGQQVTLSCSPISGHRSVSWYQQTPGQGLQFLFEYFSETQRNKGNFPGRFSGRQFSNSRSEMNVSTLELGDSALYLCASSPSEAGGSWNSPLHFGNGTRLTVT.

The chain links TRBV7-8 to TRBJ2-3; D is perhaps TRBD1 (6 bases). The V and J ends lost 0 bases and 5 bases respectively, with 12 bases between them. This CDR3 has 15 amino acids. CDR1 and CDR2 (germline): SGHVS, FQNEAQ. The CDR3 spells CASSLAVGAGDTQYF. The CDR3 DNA follows: TGTGCCAGCAGCTTAGCGGTGGGGGCCGGAGATACGCAGTATTTT.

The CDR3, as DNA: TGTGCCAGCACCCCTAGCGGGGGGTGGGATACGCAGTATTTT. Its protein is CASTPSGGWDTQYF. This sequence joins TRBV6-5 and TRBJ2-3; 11 nucleotides line up with TRBD2. In germline, CDR1 is MNHEY, CDR2 SVGAGI. J gave up 6 bases and V 7 bases, and 6 bases lay outside the gene matches. This CDR3 is 14 amino acids long.

The chain links TRBV11-2 to TRBJ1-2, with D possibly being TRBD1 (5 bases). Germline lookup yields CDR1 SGHAT and CDR2 FQNNGV. V dropped 5 bases and J dropped 5 bases, with 15 bases sitting between them. CDR3 length: 14 residues. DNA of the CDR3: TGTGCCAGCAGCCGAACACAGGTTGGGTATGGCTACACCTTC. It encodes CASSRTQVGYGYTF.

The chain employs TRBV13 and TRBJ1-6; 9 nucleotides line up with TRBD1. The CDR3 consists of 15 residues. The V gene's germline CDR1 is PRHDT and CDR2 FYEKMQ (reference sequence). Trimming took 2 bases from V and 6 from J; bases not matched to a gene: 2. This CDR3 reads CASSLRGQGNSPLHF. CDR3 nucleotides: TGTGCCAGCAGCTTACGGGGACAGGGTAATTCACCCCTCCACTTT.

The chain recombines TRBV10-2 with TRBJ1-5; D is unclear. The CDR3 contains 17 residues. Deletions cut 0 bases from V and 2 bases from J, with 14 bases between. CDR1 and CDR2 from the germline V gene are WSHSY and SAAADI. CDR3 sequence reads: CASSESSIGRGNQPQHF. CDR3 in DNA: TGCGCCAGCAGTGAGTCCTCCATTGGGAGAGGCAATCAGCCCCAGCATTTT.

The CDR3 protein is CASSSGLAQDTQYF. The DNA of the CDR3 is TGTGCCAGCAGCTCCGGACTGGCACAAGATACGCAGTATTTT. The chain links TRBV7-3 to TRBJ2-3; a possible D gene is TRBD2 (5 bases). CDR1 SGHTA and CDR2 FQGTGA come from the germline V gene. V was clipped by 4 bases and J by 5 bases, with 13 bases between them. The CDR3 is 14 residues long.

This clone has more than one count but fewer than ten. The chain has TRBV19 and TRBJ2-2; 8 bases line up with TRBD1. CDR3 length equals 16 residues. The V gene's germline CDR1 is LNHDA and CDR2 SQIVND (reference sequence). V was pared by 8 bases and J by 6 bases, with 14 bases of the junction left unmatched. The CDR3 sequence is CASADPGGRAPGELFF. The CDR3 nucleotides read TGTGCCAGTGCTGATCCAGGGGGCCGGGCTCCCGGGGAGCTGTTTTTT.

The chain employs TRBV5-1 and TRBJ2-7, with 8 bases identical to TRBD2. The CDR3 has 17 residues. Germline V gene sequence: CDR1 SGHRS, CDR2 YFSETQ. J gave up 5 bases and V 6 bases, and 19 bases lay outside the gene matches. Here the CDR3 reads CASTPRSKSGGRNEQYF. The CDR3 DNA sequence: TGCGCCAGCACCCCGCGGTCCAAAAGCGGGGGAAGGAACGAGCAGTACTTC.

The V gene is TRBV5-1, the J gene TRBJ1-4; perhaps TRBD1 as D (5 bases). This CDR3 region has 14 residues. The germline CDR1 and CDR2 sequences are SGHRS and YFSETQ. Between the trimmed V and J ends, which lost 4 bases and 6 bases, there was a span of 13 bases. The CDR3: CASSLTLQDEKLFF. The CDR3, as DNA: TGCGCCAGCAGCCTCACTTTACAGGATGAAAAACTGTTTTTT.

The V and J genes are TRBV5-1 and TRBJ2-3; 8 nucleotides agree with TRBD2. J gave up 2 bases and V 0 bases, and 14 bases lay outside the gene matches. The germline V gene encodes CDR1 SGHRS and CDR2 YFSETQ. This CDR3 region has 19 residues. CDR3 in amino acids: CASSLDRTGGSGITDTQYF. DNA of the CDR3: TGCGCCAGCAGCTTGGATCGTACCGGGGGTAGCGGGATCACAGATACGCAGTATTTT.

The chain employs TRBV5-6 and TRBJ2-5, with TRBD1 as a possible D gene (7 bases). Germline V lookup: CDR1 SGHDT, CDR2 YYEEEE. This CDR3 is 15 amino acids long. Trimming shortened V by 5 bases and J by 5 bases, and 19 bases separated the two germline ends. The DNA of the CDR3 is TGTGCCAGCAGTGGAGGGGGCGAGAGGGAGGAGACCCAGTACTTC. Its translation: CASSGGGEREETQYF.

The chain recombines TRBV19 with TRBJ1-1; 7 nucleotides match TRBD1. CDR1 and CDR2 (germline): LNHDA, SQIVND (reference sequence). The CDR3 is made up of 15 amino acids. The V segment lost 6 bases and the J segment 1 base; nucleotides outside the gene matches: 8. CDR3 sequence: CASSPQDRANTEAFF. In DNA, the CDR3 is TGTGCCAGTAGCCCCCAAGACAGGGCGAACACTGAAGCTTTCTTT.